This TCR beta chain derives from a study of blood T cells in healthy people across ages. Study-wide results and caveats: Higher naive T cell percentage went strongly together with higher TCR beta diversity. Estimated diversity, derived from one million T cells, was regarded as an underestimate.

With regard to this clonotype: What it binds is unknown. This may arise from a read error, as a much more abundant clone is one base away.

Per germline, CDR1 DFQATT and CDR2 SNEGSKA (reference sequence). The CDR3 runs 12 residues. V gave up 3 bases and J gave up 11 bases, with 16 bases separating them. PBMCs, at least 7 million per sample, were isolated. Alongside a J-beta primer mix, a sample-barcoded 5' primer served in a second PCR lasting roughly 7 to 12 cycles. Every molecule of cDNA carried a tag from a template-switch adaptor with 12 random nucleotides. TCRdb redid the calling of the 5' RACE reads with MiXCR, one entry per CDR3 protein. The data contain some 640,000 distinct CDR3 sequences, about 30% of them singletons. The V call is TRBV20-1, the J call TRBJ2-5, with TRBD2 as a possible D gene (6 bases). Sequences were obtained from blood. This sequence originates from a woman of 80 years or more in good health. The CDR3 nucleotides are TGCAGTGCTAGGCGAACTAGCAATGAGCAGTACTTC. This codes for CSARRTSNEQYF.